This TCR beta chain was obtained from a study of shared T cell receptors in the human thymus. CDR3 length equals 15 residues. V was clipped by 5 bases and J by 5 bases, with 16 bases between them. Germline assignment: CDR1 PRHDT and CDR2 FYEKMQ (reference sequence). Profiled with immunoSEQ multiplex PCR; TCRdb holds only in-frame clones, not every one. This table holds hundreds of thousands of clones, 70% to 90% found once. These data were also filed under a second study, of human thymus T cells. That report notes: It was healthy Finnish infants having corrective surgery for congenital heart defects who were the donors. Resected material from corrective heart surgery provided the thymus tissue analysed. V and J genes seemed to be used with bias in thymic and blood repertoires. Related studies noted strongly shared thymic repertoires across unrelated people.

The clonotype was recovered from a boy in the first two years of life with a congenital heart defect. Sequencing used thymocytes. This sequence joins TRBV13 and TRBJ2-1, with D perhaps matching TRBD2 (7 bases). The CDR3 DNA reads TGTGCCAGCAGCCTCAGAAGGGGGGGCAACAATGAGCAGTTCTTC. Amino acids: CASSLRRGGNNEQFF.